The source of this T cell receptor beta chain is a study of cytomegalovirus exposure and HLA in healthy donors. General study findings and limits: Cytomegalovirus association was assigned to over 150 TCR beta chains.

Method: immunoSEQ multiplex PCR; TCRdb's copy keeps in-frame clones and lacks some. The sample yields tens of thousands of clones, 92% seen once. Germline CDR1 reads GTSNPN; CDR2 reads SVGIG (reference sequence). The CDR3 is 13 residues long. Trimming removed 0 bases at V and 2 bases at J, with 8 bases between. Regarding this clone: The antigen remains unidentified.

The sample consisted of PBMCs. The V and J genes are TRBV30 and TRBJ2-7; TRBD2 is a possible D gene (5 bases). This TCR came from a man younger than 35 in good health and CMV-seronegative. CDR3 residues: CAWSVSGAYEQYF. Here the CDR3 DNA reads TGTGCCTGGAGTGTATCCGGGGCCTACGAGCAGTACTTC.